These 5 T cell receptor beta chains share one sample of origin, sequenced in a study of cytomegalovirus exposure and HLA in healthy donors. Primers for the PCR totalled 60 Vbeta and 13 Jbeta. Produced via immunoSEQ multiplex PCR; TCRdb's table is partial and in-frame only. The table has 80,000 or so clones, roughly 82% seen once. Sample: PBMCs. These receptors were obtained from a male donor in good health and CMV-seropositive.

As for this clone: Other DNA sequences in the sample encode the same CDR3. The chain employs TRBV19 and TRBJ2-2; D is possibly TRBD2 (6 bases). With 2 bases removed from V and 1 base from J, the gap between germline ends came to 11 bases. CDR1 is LNHDA, CDR2 SQIVND, per germline (reference sequence). This CDR3 comprises 16 residues. CDR3: CASSIQGGRNTGELFF. In DNA form, the CDR3 reads TGTGCCAGTAGTATACAGGGAGGTAGGAACACCGGGGAGCTGTTTTTT.

This rearrangement joins TRBV9 to TRBJ1-3; D unclear. V was clipped by 0 bases and J by 2 bases, with 12 bases between them. The CDR3 has 16 amino acids. The germline V gene encodes CDR1 SGDLS and CDR2 YYNGEE. This CDR3 reads CASSVDGRVTGNTIYF. CDR3 sequence (DNA): TGTGCCAGCAGCGTAGACGGGCGGGTGACTGGAAACACCATATATTTT.

This chain's CDR3 is CASSPPSGGGQETQYF. Written as DNA, the CDR3 is TGTGCCAGCTCACCACCTAGCGGGGGGGGCCAAGAGACCCAGTACTTC. The J gene is TRBJ2-5, the V gene TRBV18; 11 positions agree with TRBD2. In germline, CDR1 is KGHSH, CDR2 LQKENI. This CDR3 has 16 amino acids. V gave up 0 bases and J gave up 1 base; unmatched junction bases: 1.

This clone was seen more than once but under ten times. This chain links TRBV5-5 with TRBJ2-7, with 7 bases identical to TRBD2. The V segment lost 4 bases and the J segment 9 bases; nucleotides outside the gene matches: 16. The germline CDR1 and CDR2 sequences are SGHKS and YYEKEE (reference sequence). This CDR3 spans 15 amino acids. CDR3 in amino acids: CASSNGLEGTSVQYF. Written as DNA, the CDR3 is TGTGCCAGCAGCAACGGACTAGAGGGGACTTCGGTGCAGTACTTC. Looking up the rest from reference TRBV5-5 and TRBJ2-7 gives the full variable domain: DAGVTQSPTHLIKTRGQQVTLRCSPISGHKSVSWYQQVLGQGPQFIFQYYEKEERGRGNFPDRFSARQFPNYSSELNVNALLLGDSALYLCASSNGLEGTSVQYFGPGTRLTVT.

The J gene is TRBJ1-2, the V gene TRBV15, with D hard to call. The CDR3 consists of 13 residues. Germline loops: CDR1 LNHNV, CDR2 YYDKDF (reference sequence). Trimming took 0 bases from V and 1 from J, leaving 3 bases between them. The CDR3 loop reads CATSRDSNYGYTF. The CDR3 DNA follows: TGTGCCACCAGCAGAGACAGTAACTATGGCTACACCTTC. Filled out from reference TRBV15 and TRBJ1-2, the complete variable domain reads DAMVIQNPRYQVTQFGKPVTLSCSQTLNHNVMYWYQQKSSQAPKLLFHYYDKDFNNEADTPDNFQSRRPNTSFCFLDIRSPGLGDTAMYLCATSRDSNYGYTFGSGTRLTVV.